The following is a T cell receptor beta chain sequence with its context. The antigen is unknown. This entry comes from a study of T cell clones after liver transplantation. For the study at large: TCRbeta sequencing after a pre-transplant mixed lymphocyte reaction identified graft-donor-reactive clones, later tracked in post-transplant blood.

V was clipped by 1 base and J by 1 base, with 19 bases between them. The CDR3 runs 19 residues. Germline loops: CDR1 MNHNS, CDR2 SASEGT. Produced via immunoSEQ multiplex PCR; TCRdb's table is partial and in-frame only. The data hold tens of thousands of clones, with roughly 85% observed a single time. The study's findings and limits: In two subjects, few donor cells limited the measurable donor-reactive repertoire.

The TCR originated in a human patient who received a liver transplant. Some T cells may have come from the graft donor. The sequencing here drew on CD4+ T cells from blood, taken at the 22-month timepoint. The chain employs TRBV6-1 and TRBJ2-2; D possibly corresponds to TRBD2 (6 bases). The CDR3 here is CASSEVGGLIVLNTGELFF. The CDR3 DNA reads TGTGCCAGCAGTGAAGTTGGAGGGCTCATTGTCTTGAACACCGGGGAGCTGTTTTTT.